These T cell receptor beta chains were read from a single sample in a study of cytomegalovirus exposure and HLA in healthy donors. Using immunoSEQ multiplex PCR, the repertoire was profiled, and TCRdb retains in-frame clones only, with some absent. The table has 170,000 or so clones, 80% to 85% seen once; the top ten hold about 3%. The sample comprised PBMCs. Receptors were obtained from a woman younger than 35 in good health and CMV-seropositive. CDR3s include the opening cysteine and the closing phenylalanine or tryptophan. The order of the fields is clone size, J gene, V gene, D gene, CDR3 protein, CDR3 DNA. The D gene is left open where the match is weak. Clone size is given for some rows only: seen once, a few or many times, or a class if the clone is expanded.

-,TRBJ1-2,TRBV5-1,-,CASSLSGVDYGYTF,TGCGCCAGCAGCTTGTCAGGGGTTGACTATGGCTACACCTTC
-,TRBJ1-1,TRBV2,-,CASRRLINSPNTEAFF,TGTGCCAGCAGAAGGCTGATAAACAGTCCGAACACTGAAGCTTTCTTT
-,TRBJ2-7,TRBV15,-,CATSRTAREGYEQYF,TGTGCCACCAGCAGGACGGCCAGGGAAGGCTACGAGCAGTACTTC
once,TRBJ1-3,TRBV4-2,-,CASSQGEDSGNTIYF,TGTGCCAGCAGCCAGGGGGAGGACTCTGGAAACACCATATATTTT
-,TRBJ2-4,TRBV4-2,-,CASSQDVGHSGNIQYF,TGTGCCAGCAGCCAAGATGTAGGGCACTCGGGGAACATTCAGTACTTC
-,TRBJ2-7,TRBV10-3,TRBD1,CAISARQGAYEQYF,TGTGCCATCAGTGCGAGACAGGGGGCCTACGAGCAGTACTTC
few,TRBJ2-7,TRBV5-1,-,CASSLAATSWEQYF,TGCGCCAGCAGCTTGGCCGCGACTTCATGGGAGCAGTACTTC
-,TRBJ1-2,TRBV6-5,TRBD1,CASSHQPGQGDGYTF,TGTGCCAGCAGTCACCAACCCGGACAGGGCGACGGCTACACCTTC
-,TRBJ2-2,TRBV7-3,-,CASSRQSSTGELFF,TGTGCCAGCAGCAGACAGTCATCGACCGGGGAGCTGTTTTTT
few,TRBJ1-4,TRBV28,TRBD1,CASSRGQGNLQKLFF,TGTGCCAGCAGTCGCGGACAGGGGAATCTGCAGAAACTGTTTTTT
-,TRBJ1-5,TRBV27,-,CASSFIVGNQPQHF,TGTGCCAGCAGTTTTATCGTTGGCAATCAGCCCCAGCATTTT
-,TRBJ1-3,TRBV5-1,TRBD1,CASSSEGDSSYF,TGCGCCAGCAGCTCTGAGGGGGACAGTTCATATTTT
-,TRBJ1-2,TRBV4-3,-,CASSPEPREGANYGYTF,TGCGCCAGCAGCCCCGAACCCCGGGAGGGAGCTAACTATGGCTACACCTTC
-,TRBJ1-3,TRBV7-9,-,CASSSPLIQKTGNTIYF,TGTGCCAGCAGCTCCCCCCTGATCCAGAAAACTGGAAACACCATATATTTT
few,TRBJ1-1,TRBV25-1,TRBD1,CASSVTGTSEAFF,TGTGCCAGCAGTGTGACAGGGACATCTGAAGCTTTCTTT
-,TRBJ2-1,TRBV27,-,CASSREARYNEQFF,TGTGCCAGCAGCCGCGAGGCACGGTACAATGAGCAGTTCTTC
-,TRBJ1-5,TRBV6-1,-,CAARPKQGSYQPQHF,TGTGCCGCGCGACCTAAACAGGGCTCATATCAGCCCCAGCATTTT
few,TRBJ1-2,TRBV7-9,-,CASRPGQQDYGYTF,TGTGCCAGCCGGCCGGGACAACAAGATTATGGCTACACCTTC
-,TRBJ1-1,TRBV20-1,-,CSAWTQGEAFF,TGCAGTGCTTGGACCCAGGGTGAAGCTTTCTTT
-,TRBJ1-2,TRBV6-1,-,CASSGFVRLGGYTF,TGTGCCAGCAGTGGTTTTGTGAGGCTGGGTGGCTACACCTTC
-,TRBJ2-7,TRBV13,-,CASSLDSSYEQYF,TGTGCCAGCAGCTTAGATTCATCCTACGAGCAGTACTTC
-,TRBJ2-7,TRBV4-1,TRBD2,CASSQVLLAGEGEQYF,TGCGCCAGCAGCCAAGTTCTACTAGCGGGGGAGGGCGAGCAGTACTTC
once,TRBJ2-3,TRBV5-1,-,CTSSLAGQITDTQYF,TGCACCAGCAGCTTGGCCGGACAGATAACAGATACGCAGTATTTT
-,TRBJ2-7,TRBV7-9,-,CASSFRGAYEQYF,TGTGCCAGCAGCTTCAGGGGAGCCTACGAGCAGTACTTC
-,TRBJ1-1,TRBV10-2,TRBD1,CASRNQTGRNAEAFF,TGCGCCAGCAGAAACCAGACAGGGAGGAACGCTGAAGCTTTCTTT
-,TRBJ1-1,TRBV2,-,CASSDDRNTEAFF,TGTGCCAGCAGTGATGACAGAAACACTGAAGCTTTCTTT
-,TRBJ2-7,TRBV15,TRBD1,CATSRPGQGAREQYF,TGTGCCACCAGCAGACCGGGACAGGGTGCACGCGAGCAGTACTTC
-,TRBJ2-7,TRBV5-1,TRBD1,CASSLEGRGYEQYF,TGCGCCAGCAGCTTGGAGGGCAGGGGGTACGAGCAGTACTTC
few,TRBJ2-2,TRBV11-2,-,CASSHPGTGELFF,TGTGCCAGCAGCCACCCGGGGACCGGGGAGCTGTTTTTT
once,TRBJ1-6,TRBV4-1,TRBD1,CASSQVQGANSPLHF,TGCGCCAGCAGCCAAGTACAGGGGGCAAATTCACCCCTCCACTTT
-,TRBJ1-4,TRBV28,TRBD1,CASSLGDRVGEKLFF,TGTGCCAGCAGTTTGGGGGACAGGGTAGGAGAAAAACTGTTTTTT
-,TRBJ2-1,TRBV6-5,-,CASRPGGEAGEQFF,TGTGCCAGCAGACCCGGGGGAGAGGCGGGTGAGCAGTTCTTC
-,TRBJ2-7,TRBV2,-,CASSLGRAYEQYF,TGTGCCAGCAGTCTGGGCCGCGCCTACGAGCAGTACTTC